These 9 T cell receptor beta chains were sequenced from one sample in a study of blood T cell repertoires in COVID-19. Only in-frame clones appear in the TCRdb table, and some are missing; sequencing was by immunoSEQ multiplex PCR. The sample contains 250,000 or so clones, 80% to 95% of which appear only once. Input material: peripheral blood. The origin of the receptors is a man aged 25 to 40 with COVID-19, enrolled during active disease.

The rearrangement links TRBV4-2 to TRBJ1-2; 8 positions match TRBD1. This CDR3 is 14 amino acids long. CDR1 is LGHNA and CDR2 is YNFKEQ in the germline V gene. Trimming took 1 base from V and 4 from J; bases not matched to a gene: 2. The CDR3 sequence is CASSQGDRGYGYTF. The DNA of the CDR3 is TGTGCCAGCAGCCAAGGCGACAGGGGCTATGGCTACACCTTC.

The rearrangement links TRBV27 to TRBJ1-2; D gene uncertain. Per germline, CDR1 MNHEY and CDR2 SMNVEV (reference sequence). Trimming pared 4 bases from V and 2 bases from J, leaving 11 bases between. The CDR3 sequence is 14 residues long. CDR3 DNA: TGTGCCAGCAGTTCTTGGACGGGAAACTATGGCTACACCTTC. Translated, it gives CASSSWTGNYGYTF.

The chain links TRBV4-1 to TRBJ2-2; 11 bases line up with TRBD1. Losses at the gene ends were 2 bases for V and 1 base for J; bases not matched to a gene: 6. CDR3 size: 18 residues. The germline gives CDR1 MGHRA, CDR2 YSYEKL. The CDR3 loop reads CASSQTGTGGLNTGELFF. CDR3 coding DNA: TGCGCCAGCAGCCAAACCGGGACAGGGGGTTTGAACACCGGGGAGCTGTTTTTT.

The V gene is TRBV6-5, the J gene TRBJ2-5, with 11 bases lining up with TRBD2. Per germline, CDR1 MNHEY and CDR2 SVGAGI. The trim removed 4 bases at V and 5 bases at J, leaving 6 bases unmatched. The CDR3 covers 15 residues. The CDR3 spells CASSFSSSGGETQYF. The CDR3 DNA sequence: TGTGCCAGCAGTTTCTCCTCTAGCGGGGGGGAGACCCAGTACTTC.

The chain recombines TRBV12-3 or TRBV12-4 with TRBJ1-2; 8 nucleotides align to TRBD1. The CDR3 is made up of 13 amino acids. After removal of 6 bases from V and 8 bases from J, the junction contained 8 bases not matched to a gene. Here the CDR3 DNA reads TGTGCCAGCAGCGCCGGACAGGGTTGGGGCTACACCTTC. Translating it yields CASSAGQGWGYTF.

The rearrangement joins TRBV6-5 to TRBJ1-1, with D hard to call. This CDR3 has 14 residues. Per germline, CDR1 MNHEY and CDR2 SVGAGI. Trimming removed 0 bases from V and 1 base from J, with 6 bases in between. The CDR3 bases are TGTGCCAGCAGTTACTCGCACAGGAACACTGAAGCTTTCTTT. It codes for CASSYSHRNTEAFF.

The CDR3 DNA is TGTGCCAGCAGCTGGGGGGGTGGACAGGGCATCAACTACGAGCAGTACTTC. Translation: CASSWGGGQGINYEQYF. The V and J genes are TRBV7-6 and TRBJ2-7; possibly TRBD1 for D (8 bases). The CDR3 contains 17 residues. Trimming removed 4 bases from V and 3 bases from J, with 22 bases in between. The germline CDR1 and CDR2 sequences are SGHVS and FNYEAQ.

The count of this clone is one. The V and J genes are TRBV18 and TRBJ2-3; 9 nucleotides agree with TRBD2. This CDR3 is 16 amino acids long. V was pared by 2 bases and J by 5 bases, with 8 bases of the junction left unmatched. From germline, CDR1 is KGHSH and CDR2 LQKENI. The CDR3 protein is CASSPIFLAGRDTQYF. The CDR3 nucleotides read TGTGCCAGCTCACCAATTTTTCTAGCGGGGCGAGATACGCAGTATTTT.

This chain's CDR3 is CASAQTQGQISYEQYF. The CDR3 coding sequence is TGTGCCAGCGCCCAAACGCAGGGGCAAATCTCCTACGAGCAGTACTTC. V is TRBV21-1 and J is TRBJ2-7; the table gives TRBD1 as D, unverified against the DNA. TRBV21-1 is noted as a pseudogene. CDR3 length equals 16 residues.